What follows are 19 T cell receptor beta chains derived from one specimen sequenced in a study of control samples from healthy donors and cancer patients. The protocol was immunoSEQ multiplex PCR, while the TCRdb copy is restricted to in-frame clones and leaves out a portion. The sample contains just over 150,000 clones, 85% to 95% of which appear only once. The sequencing input was blood. Source of these receptors: a man aged 50-59 years in good health.

This clone occurred once. The chain couples TRBV12-3 or TRBV12-4 to TRBJ2-7; the match to TRBD2 covers 10 bases. The CDR3 spans 13 residues. The J segment lost 7 bases and the V segment lost 9 bases, leaving 9 bases of the junction unmatched. The CDR3 reads CASSRASGREQYF. The DNA of the CDR3 is TGTGCCAGTAGCCGGGCTAGCGGGAGAGAGCAGTACTTC.

This clone occurred a few times. The chain is built from TRBV27 and TRBJ1-5, with TRBD1 identical over 9 bases. The length of the CDR3 is 15 residues. The germline V gene has CDR1 MNHEY and CDR2 SMNVEV (reference sequence). The V segment lost 5 bases and the J segment 6 bases; nucleotides outside the gene matches: 8. The CDR3 loop reads CASSAAGTGIQPQHF. Here the CDR3 DNA reads TGTGCCAGCAGTGCCGCCGGGACAGGGATTCAGCCCCAGCATTTT.

The V call is TRBV28, the J call TRBJ1-5; D unclear. The CDR3 is 14 residues long. Germline V gene sequence: CDR1 MDHEN, CDR2 SYDVKM. Trimming took 8 bases from V and 6 from J, leaving 17 bases between them. The CDR3 nucleotides are TGTGCCAGCGGCCAGCCGAGAGGTAGTCAGCCCCAGCATTTT. Amino acid sequence: CASGQPRGSQPQHF.

CDR3 loop: CASSESRVGNQPQHF. DNA for the CDR3: TGTGCCAGCAGTGAATCACGGGTTGGCAATCAGCCCCAGCATTTT. The rearrangement links TRBV2 to TRBJ1-5; D gene ambiguous. Per germline, CDR1 SNHLY and CDR2 FYNNEI. Trimming left V 2 bases short and J 2 bases short, with 10 bases between. The CDR3 runs 15 residues.

The rearrangement links TRBV18 to TRBJ1-1, with a weak D call TRBD1 (6 bases). This CDR3 contains 14 residues. The V gene's germline CDR1 is KGHSH and CDR2 LQKENI. Trimming shortened V by 0 bases and J by 7 bases, and 12 bases separated the two germline ends. The CDR3 DNA sequence: TGTGCCAGCTCACCACCGGCACCAGGGGATGAAGCTTTCTTT. Its protein is CASSPPAPGDEAFF. Based on the CDR3 plus reference TRBV18 and TRBJ1-1, the full variable domain is NAGVMQNPRHLVRRRGQEARLRCSPMKGHSHVYWYRQLPEEGLKFMVYLQKENIIDESGMPKERFSAEFPKEGPSILRIQQVVRGDSAAYFCASSPPAPGDEAFFGQGTRLTVV.

This chain connects TRBV27 to TRBJ2-6; D unresolved. Trimming removed 5 bases from V and 0 bases from J, with 8 bases in between. Germline V gene data show CDR1 as MNHEY and CDR2 as SMNVEV (reference sequence). The CDR3 runs 15 residues. The CDR3 coding sequence is TGTGCCAGCAGTCTAACTCGCTCTGGGGCCAACGTCCTGACTTTC. Encoded protein: CASSLTRSGANVLTF.

This chain joins TRBV7-9 and TRBJ1-3; D not certain. The CDR3 covers 12 residues. Germline V CDR1 and CDR2: SEHNR, FQNEAQ (reference sequence). Trimming took 5 bases from V and 7 from J, leaving 9 bases between them. For the CDR3, the DNA is TGTGCCAGCAGCCCCGGCGGGAACACCATATATTTT. Translating it yields CASSPGGNTIYF. The full variable domain, with the rest looked up from reference TRBV7-9 and TRBJ1-3, is DTGVSQNPRHKITKRGQNVTFRCDPISEHNRLYWYRQTLGQGPEFLTYFQNEAQLEKSRLLSDRFSAERPKGSFSTLEIQRTEQGDSAMYLCASSPGGNTIYFGEGSWLTVV.

This chain joins TRBV19 and TRBJ2-1; the match to TRBD2 covers 10 bases. Germline loops: CDR1 LNHDA, CDR2 SQIVND (reference sequence). There are 14 residues in the CDR3. Trimming at V came to 5 bases and at J to 12 bases, leaving 10 bases not matched to a gene. The CDR3 is CASSSSGSLFSQFF. Here the CDR3 DNA reads TGTGCCAGTAGTTCTAGCGGGAGCCTGTTCTCGCAGTTCTTC.

The CDR3 DNA reads as TGTGCCAGCAGCTTCGGGACTAGCGGGATAAGGGATACGCAGTATTTT. This gives the protein CASSFGTSGIRDTQYF. The chain joins TRBV7-2 to TRBJ2-3, with 13 bases aligning to TRBD2. The CDR3 has 16 residues. After removal of 3 bases from V and 6 bases from J, the junction contained 6 bases not matched to a gene. Germline values: CDR1 SGHTA, CDR2 FQGNSA.

V gene TRBV2 combines with J gene TRBJ2-1; TRBD2 matches at 12 bases. The CDR3 contains 19 residues. Germline-derived CDR1 and CDR2 are SNHLY and FYNNEI. V lost 6 bases to trimming and J lost 6 bases; unmatched junction nucleotides: 18. The CDR3 DNA reads as TGTGCCAGCAGGCGGAGACTAGCGGGAGTTAGGTTTCAGGGCAATGAGCAGTTCTTC. Its protein is CASRRRLAGVRFQGNEQFF. The variable domain in full, with the rest retrieved from reference TRBV2 and TRBJ2-1, is EPEVTQTPSHQVTQMGQEVILRCVPISNHLYFYWYRQILGQKVEFLVSFYNNEISEKSEIFDDQFSVERPDGSNFTLKIRSTKLEDSAMYFCASRRRLAGVRFQGNEQFFGPGTRLTVL.

The V and J genes are TRBV27 and TRBJ1-4; unclear D gene. Trimming shortened V by 2 bases and J by 6 bases, and 7 bases separated the two germline ends. Per the germline V gene, CDR1 is MNHEY and CDR2 is SMNVEV (reference sequence). CDR3 length: 13 amino acids. In nucleotides, the CDR3 is TGTGCCAGCAGTTTAAGTAGCTATGAAAAACTGTTTTTT. It specifies CASSLSSYEKLFF. The full variable domain, in which reference TRBV27 and TRBJ1-4 provide the parts outside the CDR3, is EAQVTQNPRYLITVTGKKLTVTCSQNMNHEYMSWYRQDPGLGLRQIYYSMNVEVTDKGDVPEGYKVSRKEKRNFPLILESPSPNQTSLYFCASSLSSYEKLFFGSGTQLSVL.

The rearrangement uses TRBV28 and TRBJ1-1; weak D call: TRBD1 (5 bases). CDR1 and CDR2 (germline): MDHEN, SYDVKM. The CDR3 has 13 amino acids. Trimming removed 3 bases from V and 7 bases from J, with 12 bases in between. The CDR3 spells CASSFRVLGEAFF. DNA for the CDR3: TGTGCCAGCAGTTTCAGGGTACTCGGTGAAGCTTTCTTT.

This clone has only one observation. The rearrangement joins TRBV27 to TRBJ2-7; D uncertain. CDR1 MNHEY and CDR2 SMNVEV come from the germline V gene (reference sequence). Trimming pared 4 bases from V and 7 bases from J, leaving 17 bases between. This CDR3 is built from 14 residues. CDR3 sequence reads: CASSSPAVQREQYF. The CDR3 coding sequence is TGTGCCAGCAGTTCGCCAGCAGTTCAACGGGAGCAGTACTTC.

The chain is built from TRBV9 and TRBJ2-3; D tentatively fits TRBD1 or TRBD2 (5 bases each). The germline gives CDR1 SGDLS, CDR2 YYNGEE. V lost 6 bases and J 2 bases, leaving 13 bases between the germline ends. This CDR3 contains 14 residues. The CDR3 coding sequence is TGTGCCAGCACACGGGGCGCCACCACAGATACGCAGTATTTT. Translated, it gives CASTRGATTDTQYF. Based on the CDR3 plus reference TRBV9 and TRBJ2-3, the full variable domain is DSGVTQTPKHLITATGQRVTLRCSPRSGDLSVYWYQQSLDQGLQFLIQYYNGEERAKGNILERFSAQQFPDLHSELNLSSLELGDSALYFCASTRGATTDTQYFGPGTRLTVL.

V is TRBV28 and J is TRBJ2-1; TRBD1 matches 7 bases. Losses at the gene ends were 5 bases for V and 3 bases for J; bases not matched to a gene: 7. This CDR3 is built from 15 residues. Germline values: CDR1 MDHEN, CDR2 SYDVKM. CDR3 nucleotides: TGTGCCAGCAGTCCCTCATGGGACAGCTACAATGAGCAGTTCTTC. Amino acids: CASSPSWDSYNEQFF.

The chain carries TRBV7-9 and TRBJ2-7; 9 nucleotides match TRBD2. This CDR3 is built from 14 residues. CDR1 is SEHNR and CDR2 is FQNEAQ in the germline V gene (reference sequence). V gave up 7 bases and J gave up 5 bases; unmatched junction bases: 9. The CDR3 bases are TGTGCCAGCATCTCTAGCGGGAAAGGGGACGAGCAGTACTTC. This codes for CASISSGKGDEQYF. Supplemented by reference TRBV7-9 and TRBJ2-7, the full variable domain reads DTGVSQNPRHKITKRGQNVTFRCDPISEHNRLYWYRQTLGQGPEFLTYFQNEAQLEKSRLLSDRFSAERPKGSFSTLEIQRTEQGDSAMYLCASISSGKGDEQYFGPGTRLTVT.

This rearrangement joins TRBV6-1 to TRBJ2-3; 7 bases match TRBD1. Germline V lookup: CDR1 MNHNS, CDR2 SASEGT. J gave up 0 bases and V 2 bases, and 2 bases lay outside the gene matches. The CDR3 is 15 residues long. The CDR3 here is CASSELGQSTDTQYF. The DNA of the CDR3 is TGTGCCAGCAGTGAATTGGGACAGAGCACAGATACGCAGTATTTT.

V is TRBV27 and J is TRBJ1-2, with 7 bases matching TRBD1. The CDR3 contains 15 residues. Germline V lookup: CDR1 MNHEY, CDR2 SMNVEV (reference sequence). The J segment lost 3 bases and the V segment lost 6 bases, leaving 10 bases of the junction unmatched. The CDR3: CASRAQPGQYYGYTF. The CDR3 nucleotides are TGTGCCAGCAGGGCCCAACCGGGACAGTACTATGGCTACACCTTC.

CDR3 DNA: TGTGCCAGCAGCCGGATAAACGAGCAGTACTTC. This codes for CASSRINEQYF. V and J are TRBV5-5 and TRBJ2-7, with no clear D. The CDR3 spans 11 residues. V dropped 4 bases and J dropped 5 bases, with 7 bases sitting between them. Germline lookup yields CDR1 SGHKS and CDR2 YYEKEE (reference sequence).